This T cell receptor beta chain was profiled in a study of pediatric ulcerative colitis. The table came from immunoSEQ multiplex PCR; TCRdb's copy has only in-frame clones and leaves some out. Seen here are 65,000 or so clones, around 85% observed once, and the top ten hold nearly 3.5%. Per germline, CDR1 SGHRS and CDR2 YFSETQ. The CDR3 extends over 16 amino acids. The V gene end was trimmed by 4 bases and the J gene end by 0 bases; junction bases not matched to a gene: 4. This receptor was identified in a boy aged 5-17 years with severe ulcerative colitis. V and J are TRBV5-1 and TRBJ2-1, with 10 bases lining up with TRBD2. The sample taken for sequencing was blood. The CDR3 DNA reads TGCGCCAGCAGCACTAGCGGGACCGGCTCCTACAATGAGCAGTTCTTC. It codes for CASSTSGTGSYNEQFF.